This T cell receptor beta chain was profiled in a study of cytomegalovirus exposure and HLA in healthy donors. Sampled while nominally healthy, donors likely had unrecorded immune exposures. Study results and limitations: Within a later analysis, the majority of CMV-associated TCR beta chains appeared HLA-restricted.

Details on this clone: Its target is unknown.

Vbeta (60) and Jbeta (13) primers were used in the PCR. The assay was immunoSEQ multiplex PCR, and TCRdb's table has in-frame clones only and misses some. The sample has over 150,000 clones, around 68% seen once. The ends were cut back, 0 bases at V and 6 bases at J, with 17 bases in the middle. Per the germline V gene, CDR1 is LNHDA and CDR2 is SQIVND (reference sequence). CDR3 length: 16 residues. Sequenced material: PBMCs. The sequence came from a woman aged 40 to 50 in good health and CMV-seropositive. The chain uses TRBV19 and TRBJ1-1; maybe TRBD1 (5 bases). The CDR3 nucleotides are TGTGCCAGTAGTATAGATCATGGTCGGACAATTGCTGAAGCTTTCTTT. Translation gives CASSIDHGRTIAEAFF. The complete variable domain, with remaining parts taken from reference TRBV19 and TRBJ1-1, reads DGGITQSPKYLFRKEGQNVTLSCEQNLNHDAMYWYRQDPGQGLRLIYYSQIVNDFQKGDIAEGYSVSREKKESFPLTVTSAQKNPTAFYLCASSIDHGRTIAEAFFGQGTRLTVV.